A single T cell receptor beta chain is shown here with its context. Its antigen is undetermined. These data originate in a study of cytomegalovirus exposure and HLA in healthy donors. Study outcomes and limitations: Analysis was carried out at a later point, and it linked a missense DCLRE1C variant to TCR beta V- and J-gene trimming. The number of N-insertions in an Asian-associated ancestry cluster was reportedly below the approximately 700-donor mean in a later analysis.

Per the germline V gene, CDR1 is SGHVS and CDR2 is FQNEAQ. Between the trimmed V and J ends, which lost 1 base and 0 bases, there was a span of 10 bases. This CDR3 region has 15 residues. The PCR contained 60 Vbeta and 13 Jbeta primers. TCRdb's table, derived via immunoSEQ multiplex PCR, lists solely in-frame clones and lacks some. The sample has roughly 120,000 clones, 65% seen once. The sequencing input was PBMCs. V gene TRBV7-8 combines with J gene TRBJ2-7; unclear D gene. The receptor was derived from a woman in her thirties or forties in good health and CMV-seropositive. CDR3 sequence (DNA): TGTGCCAGCAGCTTAGGTCCCGTTAGCTCCTACGAGCAGTACTTC. It is translated as CASSLGPVSSYEQYF.